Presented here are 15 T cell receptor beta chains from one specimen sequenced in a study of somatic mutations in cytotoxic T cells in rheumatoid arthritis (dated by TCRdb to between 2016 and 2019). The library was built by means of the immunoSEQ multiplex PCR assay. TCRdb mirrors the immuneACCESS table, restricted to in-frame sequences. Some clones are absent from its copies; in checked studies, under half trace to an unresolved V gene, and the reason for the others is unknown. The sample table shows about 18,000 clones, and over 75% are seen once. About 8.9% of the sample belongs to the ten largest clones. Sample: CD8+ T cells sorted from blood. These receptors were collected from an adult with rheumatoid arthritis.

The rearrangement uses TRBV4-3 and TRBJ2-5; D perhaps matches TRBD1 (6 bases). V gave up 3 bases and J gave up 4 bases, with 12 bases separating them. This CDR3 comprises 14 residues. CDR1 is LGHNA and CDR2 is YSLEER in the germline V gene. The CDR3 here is CASSHKQGIETQYF. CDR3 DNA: TGCGCCAGCAGCCACAAACAGGGAATAGAGACCCAGTACTTC.

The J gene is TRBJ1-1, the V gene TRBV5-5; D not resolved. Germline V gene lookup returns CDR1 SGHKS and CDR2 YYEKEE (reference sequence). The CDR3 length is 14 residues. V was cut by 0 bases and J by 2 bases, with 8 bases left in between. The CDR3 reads CASSLVPHNTEAFF. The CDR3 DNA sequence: TGTGCCAGCAGCTTGGTTCCCCACAACACTGAAGCTTTCTTT.

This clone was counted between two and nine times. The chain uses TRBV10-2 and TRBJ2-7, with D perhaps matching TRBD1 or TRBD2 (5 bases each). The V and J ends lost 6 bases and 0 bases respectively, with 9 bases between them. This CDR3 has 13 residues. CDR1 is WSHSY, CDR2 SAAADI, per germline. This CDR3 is CASRSGTSYEQYF. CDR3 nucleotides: TGCGCCAGCAGATCCGGGACCTCCTACGAGCAGTACTTC.

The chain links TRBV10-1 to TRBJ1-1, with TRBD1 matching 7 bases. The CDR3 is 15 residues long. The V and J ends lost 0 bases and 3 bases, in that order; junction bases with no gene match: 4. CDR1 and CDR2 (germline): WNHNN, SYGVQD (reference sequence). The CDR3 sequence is CASSESNRGYTEAFF. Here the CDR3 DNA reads TGCGCCAGCAGTGAGTCTAACAGGGGCTACACTGAAGCTTTCTTT.

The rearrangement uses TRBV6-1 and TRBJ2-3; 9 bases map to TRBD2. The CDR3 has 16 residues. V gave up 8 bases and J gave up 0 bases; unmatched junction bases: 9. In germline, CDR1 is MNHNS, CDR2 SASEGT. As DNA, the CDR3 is TGTGCCAGCGGTGCTAGCGGGATACCTAGCACAGATACGCAGTATTTT. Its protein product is CASGASGIPSTDTQYF.

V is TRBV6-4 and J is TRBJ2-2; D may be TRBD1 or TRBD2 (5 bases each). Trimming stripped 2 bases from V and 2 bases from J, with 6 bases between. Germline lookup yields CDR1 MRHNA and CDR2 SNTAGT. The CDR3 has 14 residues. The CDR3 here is CASSDRDNTGELFF. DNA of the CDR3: TGTGCCAGCAGTGACCGGGACAACACCGGGGAGCTGTTTTTT.

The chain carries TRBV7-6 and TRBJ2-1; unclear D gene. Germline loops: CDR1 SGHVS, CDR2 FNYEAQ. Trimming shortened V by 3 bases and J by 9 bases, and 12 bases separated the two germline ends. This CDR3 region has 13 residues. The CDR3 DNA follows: TGTGCCAGCAGCTTGGCAGGCCCAGGTGAGCAGTTCTTC. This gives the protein CASSLAGPGEQFF.

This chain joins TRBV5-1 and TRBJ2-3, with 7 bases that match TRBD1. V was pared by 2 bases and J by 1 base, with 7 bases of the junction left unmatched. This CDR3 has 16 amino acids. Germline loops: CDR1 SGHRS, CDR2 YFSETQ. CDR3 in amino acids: CASSFSGTAGTDTQYF. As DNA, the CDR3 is TGCGCCAGCAGCTTCTCCGGGACAGCGGGCACAGATACGCAGTATTTT.

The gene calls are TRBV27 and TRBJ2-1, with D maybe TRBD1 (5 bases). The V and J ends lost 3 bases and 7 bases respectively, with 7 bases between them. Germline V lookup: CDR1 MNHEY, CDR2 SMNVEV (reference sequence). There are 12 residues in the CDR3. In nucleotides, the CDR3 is TGTGCCAGCAGTTTCCAGGGAAATGAGCAGTTCTTC. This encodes CASSFQGNEQFF.

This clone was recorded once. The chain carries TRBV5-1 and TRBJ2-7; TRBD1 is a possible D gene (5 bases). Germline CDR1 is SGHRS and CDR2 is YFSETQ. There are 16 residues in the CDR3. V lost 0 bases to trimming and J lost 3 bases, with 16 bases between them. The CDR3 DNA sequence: TGCGCCAGCAGCTTGGAGTCTCTCGGACATTACTACGAGCAGTACTTC. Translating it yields CASSLESLGHYYEQYF.

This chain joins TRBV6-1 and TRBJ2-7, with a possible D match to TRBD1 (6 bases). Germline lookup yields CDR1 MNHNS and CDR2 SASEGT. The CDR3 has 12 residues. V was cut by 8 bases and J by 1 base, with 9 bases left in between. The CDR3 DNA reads TGTGCCAGCTTCCAGGGGTCCTACGAGCAGTACTTC. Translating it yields CASFQGSYEQYF.

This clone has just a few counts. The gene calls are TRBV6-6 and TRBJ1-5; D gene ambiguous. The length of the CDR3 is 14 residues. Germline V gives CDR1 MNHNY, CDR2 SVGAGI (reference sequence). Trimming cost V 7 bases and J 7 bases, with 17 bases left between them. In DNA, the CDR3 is TGTGCCAGCACCCTAGGATCAACACGGCAGCCCCAGCATTTT. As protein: CASTLGSTRQPQHF.

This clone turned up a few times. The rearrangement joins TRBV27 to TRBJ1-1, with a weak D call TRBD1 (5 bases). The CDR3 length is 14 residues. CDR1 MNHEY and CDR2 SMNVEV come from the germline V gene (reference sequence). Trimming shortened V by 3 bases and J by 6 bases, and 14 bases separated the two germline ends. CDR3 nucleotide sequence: TGTGCCAGCAGTTTCCTCCAAGGGGTCCCTGAAGCTTTCTTT. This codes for CASSFLQGVPEAFF.

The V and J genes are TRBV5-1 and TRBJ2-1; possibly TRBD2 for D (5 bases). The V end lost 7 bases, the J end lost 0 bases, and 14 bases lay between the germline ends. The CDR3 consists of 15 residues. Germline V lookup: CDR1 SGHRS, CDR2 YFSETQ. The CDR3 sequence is CASEPGKSSYNEQFF. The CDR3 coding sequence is TGCGCCAGCGAGCCCGGGAAGAGCTCCTACAATGAGCAGTTCTTC.

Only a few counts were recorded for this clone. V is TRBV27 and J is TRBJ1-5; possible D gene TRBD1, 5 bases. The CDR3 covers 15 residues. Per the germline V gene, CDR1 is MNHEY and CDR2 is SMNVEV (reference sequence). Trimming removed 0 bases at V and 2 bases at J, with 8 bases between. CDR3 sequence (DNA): TGTGCCAGCAGTTTATCGGGGCAGCGCAATCAGCCCCAGCATTTT. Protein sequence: CASSLSGQRNQPQHF.